Shown below are 20 T cell receptor beta chains from a single sample sequenced in a study of T cells in Graves' hyperthyroidism and ophthalmopathy. Researchers amplified the TCR beta CDR3 regions from RNA transcripts. A first-round RT-PCR of the TCR CDR3 used the HTBI primer set. From the multiplex PCR reads, TCRdb called clonotypes with MiXCR, one entry per CDR3 protein. Of a few hundred thousand distinct CDR3 sequences listed, just over 14% were seen once; the top ten hold roughly 13%. The sample comprised blood. The origin of the receptors is a woman in her thirties or forties with Graves' hyperthyroidism that later progressed to Graves' ophthalmopathy.

This clonotype was seen a handful of times. The chain has TRBV15 and TRBJ1-5; 10 nucleotides line up with TRBD1. Germline V gene data show CDR1 as LNHNV and CDR2 as YYDKDF (reference sequence). J lost 7 bases, V lost 3 bases, and 6 bases had no gene match. This CDR3 is 15 amino acids long. The CDR3: CATSRDRGLGQPQHF. In DNA, the CDR3 is TGTGCCACCAGCAGGGACAGGGGGTTAGGACAGCCCCAGCATTTT. Full variable domain (remainder filled in from reference TRBV15 and TRBJ1-5): DAMVIQNPRYQVTQFGKPVTLSCSQTLNHNVMYWYQQKSSQAPKLLFHYYDKDFNNEADTPDNFQSRRPNTSFCFLDIRSPGLGDTAMYLCATSRDRGLGQPQHFGDGTRLSIL.

The CDR3 nucleotides are TGTGCCAGCACTTCGGACAACTACAATGAGCAGTTCTTC. As protein: CASTSDNYNEQFF. This sequence joins TRBV28 and TRBJ2-1; TRBD1 might be the D (5 bases). The CDR3 is 13 amino acids. Germline V gives CDR1 MDHEN, CDR2 SYDVKM. V dropped 7 bases and J dropped 3 bases, with 10 bases sitting between them.

This chain joins TRBV28 and TRBJ1-1; D gene unclear. Germline CDR1 MDHEN, CDR2 SYDVKM. Trimming removed 3 bases from V and 4 bases from J, with 12 bases in between. This CDR3 comprises 14 residues. Here the CDR3 reads CASSFSSTFTEAFF. The CDR3 DNA reads TGTGCCAGCAGTTTCAGTAGTACCTTCACTGAAGCTTTCTTT.

This rearrangement joins TRBV4-2 to TRBJ2-3; 15 bases map to TRBD2. Per the germline V gene, CDR1 is LGHNA and CDR2 is YNFKEQ. This CDR3 is built from 18 residues. V trimming: 0 bases; J trimming: 3 bases; junction bases outside the gene matches: 4. The CDR3 nucleotides are TGTGCCAGCAGCCAAGAAGCCGGGACTAGCGGGAGGACAGATACGCAGTATTTT. It translates to CASSQEAGTSGRTDTQYF.

The J gene is TRBJ1-5, the V gene TRBV7-8; D not resolved. CDR1 is SGHVS and CDR2 is FQNEAQ in the germline V gene. The CDR3 runs to 13 residues. V was clipped by 5 bases and J by 6 bases, with 11 bases between them. CDR3 residues: CASSPLPFQPQHF. The DNA of the CDR3 is TGTGCCAGCAGCCCCCTCCCCTTTCAGCCCCAGCATTTT.

This clonotype was counted only a few times. V usage is TRBV6-2 or TRBV6-3 and J usage is TRBJ2-1; possibly TRBD2 for D (5 bases). Deletions cut 7 bases from V and 11 bases from J, with 24 bases between. Germline CDR1 and CDR2: MNHEY and SVGEGT. The CDR3 extends over 15 amino acids. The CDR3 sequence is CASKPSGLKKNKQFF. For the CDR3, the DNA is TGTGCCAGCAAGCCCAGCGGACTGAAGAAGAATAAGCAGTTCTTC.

This clonotype occurred many times. The CDR3 DNA reads TGTGCCAGCAGCCAACGATCAATTCTAGCGGGAGGTAAAGACGATACGCAGTATTTT. This encodes CASSQRSILAGGKDDTQYF. The chain employs TRBV9 and TRBJ2-3, with TRBD2 matching 11 bases. The V gene end was trimmed by 4 bases and the J gene end by 6 bases; junction bases not matched to a gene: 19. In germline, CDR1 is SGDLS, CDR2 YYNGEE. The CDR3 totals 19 residues.

This chain uses TRBV5-6 with TRBJ2-1, with a weak D call TRBD2 (6 bases). Germline V gene sequence: CDR1 SGHDT, CDR2 YYEEEE. This CDR3 contains 14 residues. V lost 2 bases and J lost 8, with 14 bases in between. CDR3 DNA: TGTGCCAGCAGCTTAGGGGTAGCGGTTCATGAGCAGTTCTTC. Amino acid sequence: CASSLGVAVHEQFF. Full variable domain (missing parts from reference TRBV5-6 and TRBJ2-1): DAGVTQSPTHLIKTRGQQVTLRCSPKSGHDTVSWYQQALGQGPQFIFQYYEEEERQRGNFPDRFSGHQFPNYSSELNVNALLLGDSALYLCASSLGVAVHEQFFGPGTRLTVL.

The CDR3 DNA reads as TGCAGTGGGACAGGAGATAGCAATCAGCCCCAGCATTTT. Translated, it gives CSGTGDSNQPQHF. The chain combines TRBV20-1 with TRBJ1-5; 7 bases line up with TRBD1. Germline CDR1 reads DFQATT; CDR2 reads SNEGSKA (reference sequence). Unmatched junction bases numbered 3, after V lost 7 bases and J lost 0 bases. This CDR3 has 13 amino acids.

This clonotype has ten or more counts. J is TRBJ2-1 and V is TRBV12-3 or TRBV12-4; D is perhaps TRBD1 or TRBD2 (6 bases each). The CDR3 length is 13 residues. Trimming removed 8 bases from V and 8 bases from J, with 16 bases in between. CDR3 bases: TGTGCCAGCCACCGGGGGCGGGGCGATGAGCAGTTCTTC. Translated: CASHRGRGDEQFF.

This clonotype was seen many times. CDR3 nucleotides: TGTGCCAGCAGACAGGTCGGGAAAGAAGCTTTCTTT. It translates to CASRQVGKEAFF. The V call is TRBV7-9, the J call TRBJ1-1; weak D call: TRBD1 (5 bases). CDR1 and CDR2 (germline): SEHNR, FQNEAQ (reference sequence). The V end was cut by 6 bases, the J end by 8 bases, with 13 bases between. CDR3 length: 12 residues.

This clonotype has a count of ten or more. V is TRBV27 and J is TRBJ2-7, with 11 bases matching TRBD2. There are 15 residues in the CDR3. Germline CDR1 is MNHEY and CDR2 is SMNVEV (reference sequence). V was pared by 2 bases and J by 3 bases, with 3 bases of the junction left unmatched. CDR3 sequence: CASSLLAGGHYEQYF. The CDR3 DNA is TGTGCCAGCAGTTTACTAGCGGGAGGCCACTACGAGCAGTACTTC.

A few counts support this clonotype. J is TRBJ1-1 and V is TRBV30; unclear D gene. The CDR3 runs to 12 residues. Germline CDR1 and CDR2: GTSNPN and SVGIG (reference sequence). Trimming removed 1 base at V and 4 bases at J, with 7 bases between. The CDR3 here is CAWSDWGTEAFF. For the CDR3, the DNA is TGTGCCTGGAGTGATTGGGGCACTGAAGCTTTCTTT.

The table lists this clonotype with many counts. V and J are TRBV6-2 or TRBV6-3 and TRBJ1-2; a weak D match, TRBD1 (6 bases). CDR1 is MNHEY, CDR2 SVGEGT, per germline. This CDR3 is built from 15 residues. The V gene lost 0 bases and the J gene lost 2 bases, with 10 bases spanning the gap. In DNA, the CDR3 is TGTGCCAGCAGTTACTCGATGGGGGCGAACTATGGCTACACCTTC. The encoded protein is CASSYSMGANYGYTF.

This clonotype was counted ten times or more. The CDR3 loop reads CASSLNGLAGVKDYNEQFF. Written as DNA, the CDR3 is TGTGCCAGCAGCTTAAATGGACTAGCGGGAGTTAAAGACTACAATGAGCAGTTCTTC. The V call is TRBV11-2, the J call TRBJ2-1, with 13 bases matching TRBD2. CDR1 and CDR2 from the germline V gene are SGHAT and FQNNGV. Unmatched junction bases numbered 10, after V lost 2 bases and J lost 3 bases. This CDR3 has 19 residues. The full variable domain, in which reference TRBV11-2 and TRBJ2-1 provide the parts outside the CDR3, is EAGVAQSPRYKIIEKRQSVAFWCNPISGHATLYWYQQILGQGPKLLIQFQNNGVVDDSQLPKDRFSAERLKGVDSTLKIQPAKLEDSAVYLCASSLNGLAGVKDYNEQFFGPGTRLTVL.

This clonotype turned up a few times. V usage is TRBV6-1 and J usage is TRBJ2-2; TRBD2 aligns across 7 bases. The CDR3 totals 15 residues. Germline V CDR1 and CDR2: MNHNS, SASEGT. The V and J ends lost 5 bases and 6 bases, in that order; junction bases with no gene match: 9. The CDR3 loop reads CASSRLTSFAGELFF. The DNA of the CDR3 is TGTGCCAGCAGTCGACTGACTAGCTTCGCCGGGGAGCTGTTTTTT.

This clonotype was counted ten times or more. This chain links TRBV18 with TRBJ1-1; D not resolved. The germline CDR1 and CDR2 sequences are KGHSH and LQKENI. The V gene lost 2 bases and the J gene lost 0 bases, with 7 bases spanning the gap. CDR3 length: 14 residues. The CDR3 protein is CASSPLALNTEAFF. In nucleotides, the CDR3 is TGTGCCAGCTCACCATTAGCGCTGAACACTGAAGCTTTCTTT.

The rearrangement uses TRBV11-2 and TRBJ2-7, with 12 bases lining up with TRBD2. Germline trimming cut 5 bases from V and 0 bases from J; bases unmatched to any gene: 14. Germline V gene sequence: CDR1 SGHAT, CDR2 FQNNGV. The CDR3 is 19 residues long. CDR3 DNA: TGTGCCAGCAGCCCGGGACTAGCGGGCAATGTATCTTCCTCCTACGAGCAGTACTTC. This sequence encodes CASSPGLAGNVSSSYEQYF.

This clonotype was recorded only once. The chain is built from TRBV28 and TRBJ2-3; D remains ambiguous. The J call may be mistaken, given a closer DNA end match to TRBJ1-5. Germline V CDR1 and CDR2: MDHEN, SYDVKM. The CDR3 totals 14 residues. CDR3 in amino acids: CASRNPISTDTQHF. CDR3 sequence (DNA): TGTGCCAGCAGGAACCCGATTAGCACAGATACGCAGCATTTT.

The J gene is TRBJ1-2, the V gene TRBV28, with 10 bases identical to TRBD1. The V and J ends lost 6 bases and 4 bases, in that order; junction bases with no gene match: 8. The CDR3 length is 15 residues. Germline CDR1 MDHEN, CDR2 SYDVKM. Here the CDR3 DNA reads TGTGCCAGCAGCCCGGGACAGGGGAGCCTCTATGGCTACACCTTC. Protein product: CASSPGQGSLYGYTF.